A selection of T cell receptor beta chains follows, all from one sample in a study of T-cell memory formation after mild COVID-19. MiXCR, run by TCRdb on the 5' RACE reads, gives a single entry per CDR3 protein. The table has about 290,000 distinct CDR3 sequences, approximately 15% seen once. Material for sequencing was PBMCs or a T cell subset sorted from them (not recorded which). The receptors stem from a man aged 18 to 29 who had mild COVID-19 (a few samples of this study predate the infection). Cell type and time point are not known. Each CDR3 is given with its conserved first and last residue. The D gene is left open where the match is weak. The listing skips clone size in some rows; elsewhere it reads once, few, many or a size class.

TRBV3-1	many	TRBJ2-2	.	TGTGCCAGCAGCCAAGCGATTACGGTGACCGCGAACACCGGGGAGCTGTTTTTT	CASSQAITVTANTGELFF
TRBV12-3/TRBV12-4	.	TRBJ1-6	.	TGTGCCAGCAGGGGCCTCGGGGATTCACCCCTCCACTTT	CASRGLGDSPLHF
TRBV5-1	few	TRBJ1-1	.	TGCGCCAGCAGCTTTACCCTCCGGGGTGGCACTGAAGCTTTCTTT	CASSFTLRGGTEAFF
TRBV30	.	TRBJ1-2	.	TGTGCCTGGAGTGTCGGTAGTGGCTACACCTTC	CAWSVGSGYTF
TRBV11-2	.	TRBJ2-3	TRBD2	TGTGCCAGCTCTGAGGGGACTAGCGGGGGTGATACGCAGTATTTT	CASSEGTSGGDTQYF
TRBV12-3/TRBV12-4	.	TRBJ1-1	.	TGTGCCAGCAGTTTAAGGGAAATGAACACTGAAGCTTTCTTT	CASSLREMNTEAFF
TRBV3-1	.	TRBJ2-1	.	TGTGCCAGCAGCCCCGCCGGGAGCTCCTACAATGAGCAGTTCTTC	CASSPAGSSYNEQFF
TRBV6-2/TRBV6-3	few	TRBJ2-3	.	TGTGCCAGCAGTTTAGGGACTGGGAGTATGTATTTT	CASSLGTGSMYF
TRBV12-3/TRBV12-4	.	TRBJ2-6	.	TGTGCCAGCAGTTTTGATTTGGGGGCCAACGTCCTGACTTTC	CASSFDLGANVLTF
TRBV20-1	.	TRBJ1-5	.	TGCAGTGCTCGCAGGGATTCTGGATATCAGCCCCAGCATTTT	CSARRDSGYQPQHF
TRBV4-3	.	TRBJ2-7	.	TGCGCCAGCAGCCAAGACGGTTCGTCCTACGAGCAGTACTTC	CASSQDGSSYEQYF
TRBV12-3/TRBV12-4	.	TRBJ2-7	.	TGTGCCAGCAGGCTACAGTGCCTCCGGAGCGAGCAGTACTTC	CASRLQCLRSEQYF
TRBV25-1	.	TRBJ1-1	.	TGTGCCAGCAGTGAAAATCCGGAGAGCATGGGGGAACACATGAACACTGAAGCTTTCTTT	CASSENPESMGEHMNTEAFF
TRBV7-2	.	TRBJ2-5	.	TGTGCCAGCAGCTTAGTCCCGGGGCTGAGACAAGAGACCCAGTACTTC	CASSLVPGLRQETQYF
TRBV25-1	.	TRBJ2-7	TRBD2	TGTGCCAGCAGTGTCGGGGGGGGCCCCTACGAGCAGTACTTC	CASSVGGGPYEQYF
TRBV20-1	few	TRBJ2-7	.	TGCAGTGCTAGAGATGCACTAGCCTACGAGCAGTACTTC	CSARDALAYEQYF
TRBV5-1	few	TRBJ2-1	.	TGCGCCAGCAGCTTGGTGGAGGGTTCATACAATGAGCAGTTCTTC	CASSLVEGSYNEQFF
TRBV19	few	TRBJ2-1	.	TGTGCCAGTAGTCTACGGCCGGGACGGGACAATGAGCAGTTCTTC	CASSLRPGRDNEQFF
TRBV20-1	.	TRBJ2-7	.	TGCAGTGCTAATGGTGGAGGGGAAGAGCAGTACTTC	CSANGGGEEQYF
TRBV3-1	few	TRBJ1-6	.	TGTGCCAGCACAAGAACTCCGAATTCACCCCTCCACTTT	CASTRTPNSPLHF
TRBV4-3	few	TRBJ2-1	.	TGCGCCAGCAGCCAAGATGGGGTATCAACTTATGAGCAGTTCTTC	CASSQDGVSTYEQFF
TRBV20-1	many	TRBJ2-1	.	TGCAGTGCTAGAACAGGGAGCTCCTACAATGAGCAGTTCTTC	CSARTGSSYNEQFF
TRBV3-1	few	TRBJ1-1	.	TGTGCCAGCAGCCAAGGCCGAGTAGTCACTGAAGCTTTCTTT	CASSQGRVVTEAFF
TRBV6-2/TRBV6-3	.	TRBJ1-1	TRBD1	TGTGCCAGCAGTTACTCACCCACGACAGGGATCGCTGAAGCTTACTTT	CASSYSPTTGIAEAYF
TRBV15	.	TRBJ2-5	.	TGTGCCACCAGCAGAGATCGAGCAAAAGAGACCCAGTACTTC	CATSRDRAKETQYF
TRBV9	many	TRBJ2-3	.	TGTGCCAGCAGCGTAGATAGAGATACGCAGTATTTT	CASSVDRDTQYF
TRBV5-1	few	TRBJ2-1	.	TGCGCCAGCAGCGCGGACAAATACAATGAGCAGTTCTTC	CASSADKYNEQFF
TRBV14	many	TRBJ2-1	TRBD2	TGTGCCAGCACTAGCGGAAACTACAATGAGCAGTTCTTC	CASTSGNYNEQFF